This TCR beta chain was profiled in a study of PD-L1 blockade in urothelial cancer. Overall study context: Researchers found blood samples held a median of approximately 150,000 T cells.

Assay used: immunoSEQ multiplex PCR; TCRdb lists only in-frame clones, some missing. The sample shows about 87,000 clones, roughly 90% of them seen only once. Described time point: pretreatment peripheral blood. Trimming pared 6 bases from V and 11 bases from J, leaving 23 bases between. The germline V gene encodes CDR1 LNHDA and CDR2 SQIVND (reference sequence). The CDR3 has 15 residues. This receptor was obtained from a woman older than 75 with urothelial cancer. The V call is TRBV19, the J call TRBJ1-5; the D gene is possibly TRBD1 (6 bases). The material sequenced was PBMCs, taken around atezolizumab (anti-PD-L1) treatment. CDR3 protein: CASSRGADLYGAQHF. CDR3 nucleotides: TGTGCCAGTAGCCGGGGGGCAGATCTCTATGGGGCCCAGCATTTT.